This section outlines one TCR beta chain sequence together with its context. What it binds is unknown. The data derive from a study of T cells in Graves' hyperthyroidism and ophthalmopathy. Study overall: Peripheral blood collection took place at initial diagnosis, before any treatment. Study outcomes and limitations: The model anticipated ophthalmopathy a median around six months pre-onset.

Amplified TCR beta CDR3 regions derived from RNA transcripts. The HTBI set primed first-round TCR CDR3 RT-PCR. A single record per CDR3 protein comes from TCRdb applying MiXCR to the multiplex PCR reads. The table has 500,000 or so distinct CDR3 sequences, 15% to 20% seen once. Germline-derived CDR1 and CDR2 are SGHAT and FQNNGV. The length of the CDR3 is 17 residues. The junction had 12 bases not matched to a gene; V was cut back by 5 bases and J by 8 bases. With duration under 3 months, ophthalmopathy was active: Clinical Activity Score at least 3, NOSPECS at least 4. In making diagnoses, clinical symptoms, serum thyroxine and TRAb, thyroid ultrasound and orbital computed tomography were all used.

The chain is built from TRBV11-2 and TRBJ2-1, with 13 bases fitting TRBD2. The material sequenced was blood. The sequence derives from a woman younger than 35 with Graves' ophthalmopathy. The CDR3 DNA sequence: TGTGCCAGCAGCCTCCCGGGACTAGCGGGGTTATGGGATGAGCAGTTCTTC. It yields the protein CASSLPGLAGLWDEQFF.